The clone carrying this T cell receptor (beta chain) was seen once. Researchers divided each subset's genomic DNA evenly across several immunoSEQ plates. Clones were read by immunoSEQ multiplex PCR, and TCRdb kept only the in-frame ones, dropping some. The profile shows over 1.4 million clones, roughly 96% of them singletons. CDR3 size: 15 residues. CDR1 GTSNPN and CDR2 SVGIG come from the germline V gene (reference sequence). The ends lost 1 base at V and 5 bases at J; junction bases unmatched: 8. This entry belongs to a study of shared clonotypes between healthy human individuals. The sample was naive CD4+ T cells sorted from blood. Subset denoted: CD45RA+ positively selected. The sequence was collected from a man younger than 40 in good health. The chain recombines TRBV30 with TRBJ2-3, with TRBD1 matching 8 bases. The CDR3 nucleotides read TGTGCCTGGAGTGACACCGGGACAGGAGGAGATACGCAGTATTTT. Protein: CAWSDTGTGGDTQYF.